This TCR beta chain is drawn from a study of TIL therapy for anti-PD-1-resistant metastatic lung cancer. Study-wide context: Patients then received nivolumab; progressors got lymphodepletion, TIL and IL-2.

The libraries were made with immunoSEQ v3. Libraries were sequenced to 1.5 million to 2.5 million read pairs (survey) or about 5-6 million (deep). The repertoire was sequenced with immunoSEQ multiplex PCR; TCRdb's copy has only in-frame clones and lacks some. The sample lists about 21,000 clones, about 70% seen once, with roughly 1.8% in the top ten. Time point noted: pre-treatment sample, taken before nivolumab and TIL therapy. Looked up from germline, CDR1 is SGHTS and CDR2 is YDEGEE. The CDR3 sequence is 15 residues long. The V gene end was trimmed by 3 bases and the J gene end by 3 bases; junction bases not matched to a gene: 2.

This TCR was recovered from a person aged 25 to 85 with non-small cell lung cancer. The specimen comprised blood, sampled at baseline. V is TRBV5-8 and J is TRBJ2-2; TRBD1 matches at 10 bases. The CDR3 here is CASSSGTGDTGELFF. CDR3 coding DNA: TGTGCCAGCAGCTCCGGGACAGGGGACACCGGGGAGCTGTTTTTT.